This TCR beta chain appears in the sequencing data of a study of cytomegalovirus exposure and HLA in healthy donors. Broader study findings: Excluded: some indistinguishable V segments such as TRBV6-2 and TRBV6-3.

Amplification used 60 Vbeta primers and 13 Jbeta primers. The protocol was immunoSEQ multiplex PCR, while the TCRdb copy is restricted to in-frame clones and leaves out a portion. This table holds about 160,000 clones, about 65% found once. For this clone: The antigen is unknown.

Germline V CDR1 and CDR2: MGHRA, YSYEKL. The CDR3 totals 17 residues. Trimming removed 2 bases at V and 0 bases at J, with 14 bases between. This chain uses TRBV4-1 with TRBJ2-1; possible D gene TRBD2, 7 bases. Sequenced sample: PBMCs. The sequence derives from a woman in her twenties or thirties in good health and CMV-seronegative. The CDR3 sequence is CASSQPTAGASYNEQFF. The DNA for the CDR3 is TGCGCCAGCAGCCAACCCACGGCGGGGGCCTCCTACAATGAGCAGTTCTTC.